Below are 25 T cell receptor beta chains sequenced from a single sample in a study of cytomegalovirus exposure and HLA in healthy donors. The PCR made use of 60 Vbeta and 13 Jbeta primers. Here immunoSEQ multiplex PCR was the method, and the copy in TCRdb shows in-frame clones only, minus some. Altogether over 200,000 clones are present, about 89% being singletons, with the ten largest covering around 1%. Sequencing input: PBMCs. All receptors derive from a woman aged 18-35 years in good health and CMV-seronegative.

The CDR3 DNA sequence: TGTGCCAGCAGCCAAGTGCTAGCGGGGGAGATTGAGCAGTTCTTC. It specifies CASSQVLAGEIEQFF. V is TRBV14 and J is TRBJ2-1; 10 bases are a match to TRBD2. Germline lookup yields CDR1 SGHDN and CDR2 FVKESK. Losses at the gene ends were 1 base for V and 9 bases for J; bases not matched to a gene: 6. CDR3 size: 15 residues.

The rearrangement uses TRBV18 and TRBJ2-1; possibly TRBD2 for D (6 bases). The CDR3 length is 13 residues. The germline V and J ends were trimmed by 4 bases and 8 bases, with 12 bases remaining between them. The germline CDR1 and CDR2 sequences are KGHSH and LQKENI. DNA of the CDR3: TGTGCCAGCTCACGCAATAGGGAGGATGAGCAGTTCTTC. The encoded protein is CASSRNREDEQFF.

The rearrangement links TRBV7-3 to TRBJ2-3, with D possibly TRBD2 on 5 matching bases. This CDR3 is 14 amino acids long. V lost 5 bases and J 3 bases, leaving 12 bases between the germline ends. Germline loops: CDR1 SGHTA, CDR2 FQGTGA. The CDR3 coding sequence is TGTGCCAGCAGCGAAGCGGAATTTACAGATACGCAGTATTTT. Amino acids: CASSEAEFTDTQYF.

The gene calls are TRBV5-5 and TRBJ2-7; the match to TRBD1 covers 8 bases. CDR1 is SGHKS, CDR2 YYEKEE, per germline (reference sequence). The ends lost 6 bases at V and 2 bases at J; junction bases unmatched: 7. The CDR3 totals 14 residues. Here the CDR3 reads CASTWTGIAYEQYF. CDR3 nucleotide sequence: TGTGCCAGCACCTGGACAGGGATTGCCTACGAGCAGTACTTC.

The chain recombines TRBV5-1 with TRBJ1-3, with D maybe TRBD1 (6 bases). Germline lookup yields CDR1 SGHRS and CDR2 YFSETQ. The length of the CDR3 is 14 residues. V lost 4 bases to trimming and J lost 2 bases, with 10 bases between them. The CDR3 region has the DNA TGCGCCAGCAGCCGAACAGGGACTGGAAACACCATATATTTT. This sequence encodes CASSRTGTGNTIYF.

The chain has TRBV2 and TRBJ1-1; no clear D gene. This CDR3 has 13 amino acids. Trimming left V 4 bases short and J 12 bases short, with 18 bases between. From germline, CDR1 is SNHLY and CDR2 FYNNEI. CDR3 sequence: CASSAVGPESPFF. The CDR3 DNA reads as TGTGCCAGCAGTGCTGTGGGCCCAGAAAGCCCTTTCTTT.

V gene TRBV6-1 combines with J gene TRBJ2-3, with D hard to call. This CDR3 has 12 residues. The V and J ends lost 4 bases and 4 bases respectively, with 6 bases between them. Germline V gives CDR1 MNHNS, CDR2 SASEGT. CDR3 region: CASSVAADTQYF. CDR3 DNA sequence: TGTGCCAGCAGTGTGGCGGCAGATACGCAGTATTTT.

V is TRBV29-1 and J is TRBJ1-2; a possible D gene is TRBD1 (6 bases). The V and J ends lost 7 bases and 3 bases respectively, with 15 bases between them. CDR3 length: 13 residues. Germline values: CDR1 SQVTM, CDR2 ANQGSEA. CDR3 nucleotides: TGCAGCGACATGGGACACCTTGACTATGGCTACACCTTC. Its protein is CSDMGHLDYGYTF.

The chain employs TRBV11-2 and TRBJ2-7, with TRBD1 matching over 8 bases. Germline V gene sequence: CDR1 SGHAT, CDR2 FQNNGV. Trimming cost V 6 bases and J 2 bases; bases outside gene matches: 12. The CDR3 length is 16 residues. CDR3 sequence reads: CASRPITGQVPYEQYF. The CDR3, as DNA: TGTGCCAGCAGACCTATTACGGGACAGGTCCCCTACGAGCAGTACTTC.

The genes are TRBV11-2 and TRBJ2-5; the D gene is possibly TRBD1 (6 bases). Trimming shortened V by 6 bases and J by 0 bases, and 11 bases separated the two germline ends. Germline loops: CDR1 SGHAT, CDR2 FQNNGV. The CDR3 sequence is 14 residues long. The CDR3 DNA reads as TGTGCCAGCAGACGAACAGGGTACCAAGAGACCCAGTACTTC. This sequence encodes CASRRTGYQETQYF.

The rearrangement links TRBV29-1 to TRBJ1-1; 9 bases agree with TRBD1. This CDR3 is 14 amino acids long. Germline CDR1 and CDR2: SQVTM and ANQGSEA. Trimming at V came to 6 bases and at J to 4 bases, leaving 9 bases not matched to a gene. The CDR3 here is CSVAADRGSTEAFF. The CDR3 region has the DNA TGCAGCGTGGCAGCGGACAGGGGTTCCACTGAAGCTTTCTTT.

This chain connects TRBV10-1 to TRBJ1-4; 9 bases line up with TRBD1. V trimming: 6 bases; J trimming: 7 bases; junction bases outside the gene matches: 9. The CDR3 has 15 amino acids. CDR1 and CDR2 (germline): WNHNN, SYGVQD (reference sequence). CDR3 DNA sequence: TGCGCCAGCAGGGGACAGGGAGACGGTGTTGAAAAACTGTTTTTT. Protein sequence: CASRGQGDGVEKLFF.

The rearrangement joins TRBV18 to TRBJ2-1; D might be TRBD2 (5 bases). Trimming took off 2 bases at V and 1 base at J, with 9 bases between the two ends. This CDR3 is 15 amino acids long. The germline CDR1 and CDR2 sequences are KGHSH and LQKENI. CDR3 amino acids: CASSPGGQSYNEQFF. Here the CDR3 DNA reads TGTGCCAGCTCACCAGGCGGGCAGTCCTACAATGAGCAGTTCTTC. Variable domain in full (rest from reference TRBV18 and TRBJ2-1): NAGVMQNPRHLVRRRGQEARLRCSPMKGHSHVYWYRQLPEEGLKFMVYLQKENIIDESGMPKERFSAEFPKEGPSILRIQQVVRGDSAAYFCASSPGGQSYNEQFFGPGTRLTVL.

This sequence joins TRBV7-6 and TRBJ1-1; 8 positions agree with TRBD1. Trimming removed 7 bases from V and 1 base from J; junction bases left unmatched: 8. The CDR3 is 15 residues long. Germline V gives CDR1 SGHVS, CDR2 FNYEAQ. The CDR3 protein is CASMAGDRRNTEAFF. DNA of the CDR3: TGTGCCAGCATGGCCGGGGACAGGAGGAACACTGAAGCTTTCTTT.

This rearrangement joins TRBV6-5 to TRBJ1-2; 9 bases agree with TRBD1. This CDR3 spans 15 amino acids. Trimming at V came to 4 bases and at J to 6 bases, leaving 9 bases not matched to a gene. Looked up from germline, CDR1 is MNHEY and CDR2 is SVGAGI. The CDR3 DNA reads as TGTGCCAGCAGTTTCTTGGACAGGGGTGCCAATGGCTACACCTTC. Translating it yields CASSFLDRGANGYTF.

This chain uses TRBV18 with TRBJ2-7; a possible D gene is TRBD1 (5 bases). This CDR3 has 12 amino acids. V lost 3 bases to trimming and J lost 7 bases, with 10 bases between them. Looked up from germline, CDR1 is KGHSH and CDR2 is LQKENI. The CDR3 reads CASSPGRGEQYF. CDR3 DNA sequence: TGTGCCAGCTCACCGGGAAGGGGTGAGCAGTACTTC.

The chain has TRBV5-1 and TRBJ2-2; D gene unclear. Germline loops: CDR1 SGHRS, CDR2 YFSETQ. CDR3 length equals 14 residues. Trimming removed 0 bases at V and 6 bases at J, with 9 bases between. The CDR3 sequence: CASSLDVRAGELFF. DNA for the CDR3: TGCGCCAGCAGCTTGGACGTCCGGGCCGGGGAGCTGTTTTTT.

The chain recombines TRBV4-2 with TRBJ2-3; 8 bases are shared with TRBD2. Germline CDR1 and CDR2: LGHNA and YNFKEQ. The ends lost 1 base at V and 0 bases at J; junction bases unmatched: 3. There are 16 residues in the CDR3. The CDR3 is CASSQGASGSTDTQYF. In nucleotides, the CDR3 is TGTGCCAGCAGCCAAGGGGCTAGCGGGAGCACAGATACGCAGTATTTT.

V is TRBV5-5 and J is TRBJ1-1; 7 bases are a match to TRBD1. The germline gives CDR1 SGHKS, CDR2 YYEKEE (reference sequence). CDR3 length: 14 residues. Trimming removed 2 bases from V and 1 base from J; junction bases left unmatched: 2. CDR3: CASSFQGGNTEAFF. CDR3 bases: TGTGCCAGCAGCTTTCAGGGGGGGAACACTGAAGCTTTCTTT.

This clone has just a few counts. Within the sample, other DNA sequences also encode this same CDR3. The gene calls are TRBV11-2 and TRBJ2-5; D possibly corresponds to TRBD2 (5 bases). Trimming shortened V by 3 bases and J by 3 bases, and 11 bases separated the two germline ends. The CDR3 has 14 amino acids. The germline CDR1 and CDR2 sequences are SGHAT and FQNNGV. The CDR3 coding sequence is TGTGCCAGCAGCTTGAGCTCGGGGAAAGAGACCCAGTACTTC. This codes for CASSLSSGKETQYF.

This clone occurred once. The chain carries TRBV5-1 and TRBJ2-2, with TRBD2 matching over 7 bases. This CDR3 has 15 amino acids. Germline CDR1 SGHRS, CDR2 YFSETQ. V dropped 6 bases and J dropped 0; count of bases not matched to a gene: 5. CDR3 loop: CASTPGGTNTGELFF. CDR3 bases: TGCGCCAGCACACCGGGAGGCACGAACACCGGGGAGCTGTTTTTT.

In this sample, this clone turned up a few times. This sequence joins TRBV6-4 and TRBJ2-5; TRBD2 matches at 12 bases. The ends lost 3 bases at V and 4 bases at J; junction bases unmatched: 0. Germline lookup yields CDR1 MRHNA and CDR2 SNTAGT. This CDR3 is 14 amino acids long. The CDR3: CASSELAGGETQYF. CDR3 DNA sequence: TGTGCCAGCAGTGAACTAGCGGGGGGAGAGACCCAGTACTTC.

The chain recombines TRBV5-1 with TRBJ2-6; 7 bases line up with TRBD1. Germline CDR1 and CDR2: SGHRS and YFSETQ. This CDR3 is built from 14 residues. V gave up 4 bases and J gave up 6 bases; unmatched junction bases: 4. In DNA form, the CDR3 reads TGCGCCAGCAGCCTAGGGACAGCGGCCAACGTCCTGACTTTC. Translated, it gives CASSLGTAANVLTF. Complete variable domain (other parts from reference TRBV5-1 and TRBJ2-6): KAGVTQTPRYLIKTRGQQVTLSCSPISGHRSVSWYQQTPGQGLQFLFEYFSETQRNKGNFPGRFSGRQFSNSRSEMNVSTLELGDSALYLCASSLGTAANVLTFGAGSRLTVL.

The J gene is TRBJ1-5, the V gene TRBV6-6; D perhaps matches TRBD1 (6 bases). The CDR3 is 15 amino acids. V lost 5 bases and J 7 bases, leaving 18 bases between the germline ends. Germline CDR1 reads MNHNY; CDR2 reads SVGAGI (reference sequence). In DNA form, the CDR3 reads TGTGCCAGCAGTCACAGGGATAGTTTGGGGCAGCCCCAGCATTTT. Encoded protein: CASSHRDSLGQPQHF.

This clone was observed a handful of times. The V and J genes are TRBV7-9 and TRBJ2-7; D is ambiguous. Germline-derived CDR1 and CDR2 are SEHNR and FQNEAQ (reference sequence). V was cut by 4 bases and J by 1 base, with 5 bases left in between. This CDR3 region has 12 residues. The CDR3 loop reads CASSSISYEQYF. The CDR3, as DNA: TGTGCCAGCAGCTCAATTTCCTACGAGCAGTACTTC.